Listed here are 28 T cell receptor beta chains from one sample, sequenced in a study of T-cell reconstitution after alpha-beta-depleted transplantation in children (dated by TCRdb to 2016 to 2017). Library construction relied on PCR. The reads were generated on an Illumina HiSeq 2500. TCR libraries were prepared with molecular barcoding, using unique molecular identifiers to normalize TCRbeta repertoire quantification. TCRdb trimmed the raw reads at Q25, called clones with MiXCR and kept productive beta chains. Identical CDR3 proteins give one entry, which carries the most common genes and DNA. For this sample there are over 85,000 distinct CDR3 sequences; over 9% appear just once. 6.5% to 9.5% of the sample is held by the ten biggest clonotypes. The starting material was PBMCs from the stem cell graft donor, obtained from the stem cell graft. These receptors originate from a human donor who donated a stem cell graft to a child with acute lymphoblastic leukemia.

This clonotype was picked up many times. V usage is TRBV29-1 and J usage is TRBJ2-1, with 7 bases matching TRBD2. The CDR3 runs to 12 residues. Germline assignment: CDR1 SQVTM and CDR2 ANQGSEA. The J segment lost 5 bases and the V segment lost 7 bases, leaving 5 bases of the junction unmatched. The CDR3 protein is CSASGTHNEQFF. In nucleotides, the CDR3 is TGCAGCGCCAGCGGGACCCACAATGAGCAGTTCTTC.

This clonotype was found many times. The V gene is TRBV20-1, the J gene TRBJ2-1; D perhaps matches TRBD1 (6 bases). The ends were cut back, 6 bases at V and 2 bases at J, with 11 bases in the middle. The germline V gene encodes CDR1 DFQATT and CDR2 SNEGSKA (reference sequence). This CDR3 spans 13 amino acids. DNA for the CDR3: TGCAGTGCCCCGGACAGAACCTACAATGAGCAGTTCTTC. This sequence encodes CSAPDRTYNEQFF.

This clonotype appeared many times. The chain recombines TRBV7-9 with TRBJ2-7; D possibly corresponds to TRBD2 (5 bases). With 4 bases removed from V and 4 bases from J, the gap between germline ends came to 17 bases. Germline V gene lookup returns CDR1 SEHNR and CDR2 FQNEAQ (reference sequence). This CDR3 has 15 amino acids. The CDR3 loop reads CASSYTGMGNYEQYF. The CDR3 DNA reads TGTGCCAGCAGCTATACGGGAATGGGTAATTACGAGCAGTACTTC. Together with reference TRBV7-9 and TRBJ2-7, the CDR3 gives the full variable domain: DTGVSQNPRHKITKRGQNVTFRCDPISEHNRLYWYRQTLGQGPEFLTYFQNEAQLEKSRLLSDRFSAERPKGSFSTLEIQRTEQGDSAMYLCASSYTGMGNYEQYFGPGTRLTVT.

This clonotype was detected ten times or more. J is TRBJ1-3 and V is TRBV5-1, with D unclear. The CDR3 covers 12 residues. The V end was cut by 2 bases, the J end by 3 bases, with 3 bases between. The germline V gene encodes CDR1 SGHRS and CDR2 YFSETQ. CDR3 coding DNA: TGCGCCAGCAGCTTAGGTGGAAACACCATATATTTT. This gives the protein CASSLGGNTIYF.

This clonotype was counted ten times or more. The chain couples TRBV7-2 to TRBJ2-7, with 10 bases fitting TRBD2. Germline loops: CDR1 SGHTA, CDR2 FQGNSA. This CDR3 comprises 17 residues. Losses at the gene ends were 2 bases for V and 4 bases for J; bases not matched to a gene: 11. The CDR3 nucleotides are TGTGCCAGCAGCTTAAGGCGTAGCGGGGGGAGGGGTTACGAGCAGTACTTC. Protein sequence: CASSLRRSGGRGYEQYF.

This clonotype has at least ten counts. The chain combines TRBV2 with TRBJ2-1; D remains unclear. The CDR3 extends over 12 amino acids. Trimming took off 2 bases at V and 5 bases at J, with 4 bases between the two ends. The germline V gene has CDR1 SNHLY and CDR2 FYNNEI. Here the CDR3 reads CASSETDNEQFF. The DNA of the CDR3 is TGTGCCAGCAGTGAAACGGACAATGAGCAGTTCTTC.

This clonotype has ten or more counts. This chain joins TRBV7-9 and TRBJ2-7; tentative D call: TRBD1 (5 bases). V lost 6 bases to trimming and J lost 5 bases, with 17 bases between them. The germline V gene encodes CDR1 SEHNR and CDR2 FQNEAQ (reference sequence). This CDR3 contains 14 residues. The CDR3 spells CASSSPQGFHEQYF. CDR3 nucleotides: TGTGCCAGCAGTTCACCCCAGGGTTTCCACGAGCAGTACTTC.

Ten or more counts support this clonotype. The chain employs TRBV6-5 and TRBJ2-7; D perhaps matches TRBD1 (7 bases). V lost 2 bases and J lost 4, with 12 bases in between. The CDR3 spans 14 residues. Germline V gene lookup returns CDR1 MNHEY and CDR2 SVGAGI. In nucleotides, the CDR3 is TGTGCCAGCAGTTACGGAGGGGGCAGGTACGAGCAGTACTTC. This gives the protein CASSYGGGRYEQYF.

This clonotype came up many times. The chain carries TRBV5-5 and TRBJ2-5; the D is unclear. The length of the CDR3 is 12 residues. CDR1 SGHKS and CDR2 YYEKEE come from the germline V gene (reference sequence). The V end was cut by 2 bases, the J end by 4 bases, with 6 bases between. CDR3 in DNA: TGTGCCAGCAGCTTTCGAGGAGAGACCCAGTACTTC. Translated: CASSFRGETQYF.

This clonotype was seen at least ten times. V and J are TRBV3-1 and TRBJ1-1; 9 bases map to TRBD1. The CDR3 extends over 16 amino acids. Germline CDR1 reads LGHDT; CDR2 reads YNNKEL (reference sequence). V shed 0 bases, J shed 7 bases, and the junction held 9 bases outside the gene matches. CDR3 amino acids: CASSQDGTGSRSEAFF. Here the CDR3 DNA reads TGTGCCAGCAGCCAAGACGGGACAGGGAGCCGAAGTGAAGCTTTCTTT.

This clonotype was counted at least ten times. The rearrangement uses TRBV7-2 and TRBJ1-1, with 7 nucleotides matching TRBD1. This CDR3 is 14 amino acids long. CDR1 is SGHTA and CDR2 is FQGNSA in the germline V gene. V gave up 2 bases and J gave up 8 bases; unmatched junction bases: 8. CDR3 residues: CASSLYIGGREAFF. The CDR3, as DNA: TGTGCCAGCAGCTTATACATAGGGGGCAGGGAAGCTTTCTTT.

This clonotype has ten or more counts. The V call is TRBV5-4, the J call TRBJ2-7, with 10 bases identical to TRBD1. CDR3 size: 15 residues. Germline values: CDR1 SGHNT, CDR2 YYREEE (reference sequence). With 0 bases clipped from V and 2 bases from J, the junction kept 2 bases outside the gene matches. CDR3 coding DNA: TGTGCCAGCAGCTTGGCGGGGACAGGGGCCTACGAGCAGTACTTC. This translates into CASSLAGTGAYEQYF.

This clonotype was detected many times. This chain connects TRBV7-8 to TRBJ2-1; D remains unclear. CDR3 length: 13 residues. V shed 3 bases and J shed 7 bases, with 10 bases lying between them. Germline loops: CDR1 SGHVS, CDR2 FQNEAQ. CDR3 DNA: TGTGCCAGCAGCTTCGGACCCGAAAATGAGCAGTTCTTC. It translates to CASSFGPENEQFF.

The table lists this clonotype with many counts. The V gene is TRBV5-1, the J gene TRBJ2-3; no clear D. The CDR3 has 19 residues. V lost 0 bases and J 0 bases, leaving 20 bases between the germline ends. CDR1 and CDR2 from the germline V gene are SGHRS and YFSETQ. The CDR3 loop is CASSLGHLRAETSTDTQYF. CDR3 DNA: TGCGCCAGCAGCTTGGGTCATTTACGGGCGGAAACTAGCACAGATACGCAGTATTTT.

This clonotype was seen at least ten times. The rearrangement links TRBV27 to TRBJ2-7; TRBD1 matches at 9 bases. CDR1 and CDR2 (germline): MNHEY, SMNVEV (reference sequence). The CDR3 sequence is 14 residues long. J lost 5 bases, V lost 3 bases, and 5 bases had no gene match. The CDR3 DNA reads as TGTGCCAGCAGTTTTTGGACAGGGGCGAACGAGCAGTACTTC. Translating it yields CASSFWTGANEQYF.

By share, this clonotype ranks as medium-sized. As DNA, the CDR3 is TGTGCCAGCAGTTTAAGGGGGGCGTCCTACAATGAGCAGTTCTTC. This sequence encodes CASSLRGASYNEQFF. This rearrangement joins TRBV12-3 or TRBV12-4 to TRBJ2-1; TRBD1 or TRBD2 may be the D gene (6 bases each). The CDR3 is 15 residues long. Trimming shortened V by 2 bases and J by 1 base, and 9 bases separated the two germline ends.

This clonotype was detected ten times or more. The chain links TRBV10-3 to TRBJ1-5; 8 bases are a match to TRBD1. CDR1 and CDR2 from the germline V gene are ENHRY and SYGVKD. V dropped 3 bases and J dropped 0; count of bases not matched to a gene: 10. The CDR3 runs 18 residues. The CDR3 bases are TGTGCCATCAGTGATGGTATATCGGACAGGGATAGCAATCAGCCCCAGCATTTT. Encoded protein: CAISDGISDRDSNQPQHF.

This clonotype ranks as medium-sized (0.01 to 0.1%). This chain uses TRBV5-1 with TRBJ2-2; D not certain. The CDR3 runs 13 residues. The germline V gene encodes CDR1 SGHRS and CDR2 YFSETQ. V gave up 4 bases and J gave up 4 bases, with 8 bases separating them. CDR3: CASSPPGTGELFF. CDR3 bases: TGCGCCAGCAGCCCCCCGGGCACCGGGGAGCTGTTTTTT.

This clonotype appeared many times. V and J are TRBV12-3 or TRBV12-4 and TRBJ1-1; TRBD1 agrees at 11 bases. The junction had 9 bases not matched to a gene; V was cut back by 6 bases and J by 0 bases. The CDR3 runs 17 residues. CDR3 loop: CASRPSGTGGLNTEAFF. The DNA of the CDR3 is TGTGCCAGCAGGCCCTCCGGGACAGGGGGTTTGAACACTGAAGCTTTCTTT.

The table lists this clonotype with many counts. The chain couples TRBV5-1 to TRBJ2-1; 10 nucleotides agree with TRBD2. Germline CDR1 reads SGHRS; CDR2 reads YFSETQ. The CDR3 runs to 15 residues. The ends lost 4 bases at V and 4 bases at J; junction bases unmatched: 5. CDR3 sequence: CASSRSGGIYNEQFF. Written as DNA, the CDR3 is TGCGCCAGCAGCCGTAGCGGGGGGATATACAATGAGCAGTTCTTC.

This clonotype was seen ten or more times. This sequence joins TRBV21-1 and TRBJ2-2. TRBV21-1 constitutes a pseudogene. This CDR3 spans 10 amino acids. The CDR3 DNA follows: TGTGCCAGCAGCCACCGGGGCCTGTTTTTT. Translation: CASSHRGLFF.

This clonotype was found many times. The chain joins TRBV20-1 to TRBJ1-5; D is undetermined. This CDR3 is 16 amino acids long. In germline, CDR1 is DFQATT, CDR2 SNEGSKA (reference sequence). V lost 0 bases, J lost 2 bases, and 14 bases lay in between. The CDR3 bases are TGCAGTGCTAGAGATCTCGGCGCAGCGGGCAATCAGCCCCAGCATTTT. As protein: CSARDLGAAGNQPQHF.

This clonotype showed up many times. The chain joins TRBV20-1 to TRBJ2-7, with TRBD2 matching 8 bases. Germline V gives CDR1 DFQATT, CDR2 SNEGSKA (reference sequence). This CDR3 has 14 amino acids. Trimming at V came to 6 bases and at J to 7 bases, leaving 14 bases not matched to a gene. CDR3 amino acids: CSAPWSAGAKEQYF. CDR3 sequence (DNA): TGCAGTGCGCCCTGGTCAGCGGGAGCGAAGGAGCAGTACTTC.

This clonotype appeared many times. This sequence joins TRBV9 and TRBJ2-1, with D uncertain. The CDR3 sequence is 13 residues long. The ends were cut back, 4 bases at V and 4 bases at J, with 9 bases in the middle. Per germline, CDR1 SGDLS and CDR2 YYNGEE. The CDR3 region has the DNA TGTGCCAGCAGCCCTGGTAGGTACAATGAGCAGTTCTTC. Translated: CASSPGRYNEQFF. The entire variable domain, with the rest obtained from reference TRBV9 and TRBJ2-1, is as follows: DSGVTQTPKHLITATGQRVTLRCSPRSGDLSVYWYQQSLDQGLQFLIQYYNGEERAKGNILERFSAQQFPDLHSELNLSSLELGDSALYFCASSPGRYNEQFFGPGTRLTVL.

This clonotype has ten or more counts. The rearrangement uses TRBV20-1 and TRBJ2-3; D is ambiguous. V was pared by 4 bases and J by 6 bases, with 20 bases between. The germline V gene has CDR1 DFQATT and CDR2 SNEGSKA (reference sequence). This CDR3 region has 15 residues. CDR3 coding DNA: TGCAGTGCTACTAGGGAAAACCGGATGGGGGATACGCAGTATTTT. Translating it yields CSATRENRMGDTQYF.

This clonotype was detected ten times or more. V usage is TRBV9 and J usage is TRBJ2-3; 7 bases match TRBD1. The CDR3 has 20 amino acids. Looked up from germline, CDR1 is SGDLS and CDR2 is YYNGEE. Trimming took 2 bases from V and 0 from J; bases not matched to a gene: 18. The CDR3 spells CASSVRGPGGHLPSTDTQYF. The CDR3 DNA follows: TGTGCCAGCAGCGTCAGAGGACCAGGGGGTCACCTCCCCAGCACAGATACGCAGTATTTT.

This clonotype was observed a few times. The chain is built from TRBV30 and TRBJ2-7, with D maybe TRBD1 (5 bases). The CDR3 covers 13 residues. From germline, CDR1 is GTSNPN and CDR2 SVGIG (reference sequence). Trimming left V 0 bases short and J 0 bases short, with 6 bases between. CDR3 region: CAWSVGASYEQYF. The CDR3 DNA reads TGTGCCTGGAGTGTAGGGGCCTCCTACGAGCAGTACTTC.

This clonotype has just a few counts. The chain is built from TRBV6-1 and TRBJ1-2; 9 bases fit TRBD1. Germline CDR1 is MNHNS and CDR2 is SASEGT. The V and J ends lost 8 bases and 2 bases, in that order; junction bases with no gene match: 9. CDR3 size: 15 residues. CDR3 sequence reads: CASSGTGLPNYGYTF. The CDR3 DNA sequence: TGTGCCAGCTCCGGGACAGGGCTCCCGAACTATGGCTACACCTTC.